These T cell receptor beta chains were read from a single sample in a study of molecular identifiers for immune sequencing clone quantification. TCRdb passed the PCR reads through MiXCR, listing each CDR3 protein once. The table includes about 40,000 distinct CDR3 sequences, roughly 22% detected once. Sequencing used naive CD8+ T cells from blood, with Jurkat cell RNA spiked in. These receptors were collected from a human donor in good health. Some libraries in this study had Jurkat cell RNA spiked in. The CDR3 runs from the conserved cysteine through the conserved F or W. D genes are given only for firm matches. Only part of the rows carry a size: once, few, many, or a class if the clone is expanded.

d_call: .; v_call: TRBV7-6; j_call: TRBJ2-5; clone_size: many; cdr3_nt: TGTGCCAGCAGCCGAAACTGGGGGACCCAAGAGACCCAGTACTTC; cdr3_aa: CASSRNWGTQETQYF
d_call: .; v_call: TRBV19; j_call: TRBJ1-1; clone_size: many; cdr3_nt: TGTGCCAGTAGTATTGGGGGGGTTGACACTGAAGCTTTCTTT; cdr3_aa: CASSIGGVDTEAFF
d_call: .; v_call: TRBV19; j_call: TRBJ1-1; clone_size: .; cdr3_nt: TGTGCCAGCGGATGGAATTGGAACACTGAAGCTTTCTTT; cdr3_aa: CASGWNWNTEAFF
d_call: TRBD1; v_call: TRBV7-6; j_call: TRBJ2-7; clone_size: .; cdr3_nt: TGTGCCAGCAGCAGAAAAACCGGGACAGGGTCGTCCGAGCAGTACTTC; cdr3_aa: CASSRKTGTGSSEQYF
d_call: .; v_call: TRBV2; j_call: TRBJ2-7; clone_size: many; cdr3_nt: TGTGCCAGCAGTGACCGTTGGGGTGCCGAGCAGTACTTC; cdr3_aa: CASSDRWGAEQYF
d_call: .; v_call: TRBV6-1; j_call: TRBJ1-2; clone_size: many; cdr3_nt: TGTGCCAGCAGTCTAAAGGGGGGTTCTCCTAACTATGGCTACACCTTC; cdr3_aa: CASSLKGGSPNYGYTF
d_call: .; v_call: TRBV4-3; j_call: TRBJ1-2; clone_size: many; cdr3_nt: TGCGCCAGCAGCCAAGATTGGGAAGGGACGAACTATGGCTACACCTTC; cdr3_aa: CASSQDWEGTNYGYTF
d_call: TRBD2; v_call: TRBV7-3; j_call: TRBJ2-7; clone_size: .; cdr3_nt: TGTGCCAGCAGCTTATATGCGGGGGGAGACTCCTACGAGCAGTACTTC; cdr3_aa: CASSLYAGGDSYEQYF
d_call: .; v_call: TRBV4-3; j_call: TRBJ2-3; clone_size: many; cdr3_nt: TGCGCCAGCAGCCAAGTATTGAGAGGCCTTGGACCAGATACGCAGTATTTT; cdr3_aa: CASSQVLRGLGPDTQYF
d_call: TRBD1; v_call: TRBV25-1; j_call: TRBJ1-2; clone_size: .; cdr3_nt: TGTGCCAGCAGCCCGACAGGGACCGACTACGCCTTC; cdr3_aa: CASSPTGTDYAF
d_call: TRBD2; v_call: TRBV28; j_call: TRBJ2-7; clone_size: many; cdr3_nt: TGTGCCAGCAGTTTCGGACTAGCGGCCTACGAGCAGTACTTC; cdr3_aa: CASSFGLAAYEQYF
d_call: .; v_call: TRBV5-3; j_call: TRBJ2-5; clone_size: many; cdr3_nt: TGTGCCAGCTCTCCGACAATTAACCAAGACACCCAGTACTTT; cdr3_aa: CASSPTINQDTQYF
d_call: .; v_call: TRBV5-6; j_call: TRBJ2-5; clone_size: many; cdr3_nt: TGTGCCAGCAGCCTCCCAATTGGGCGCCAAGAGACCCAGTACTTC; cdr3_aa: CASSLPIGRQETQYF
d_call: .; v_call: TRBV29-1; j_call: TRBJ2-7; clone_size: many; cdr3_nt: TGCAGCATTACGACAGGTGCCGCCTACGAGCAGTGCTTC; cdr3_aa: CSITTGAAYEQCF
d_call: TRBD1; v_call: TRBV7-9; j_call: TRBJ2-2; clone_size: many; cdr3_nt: TGTGCCAGCAGCCCAACAACAACTCAGGACAGGGTGTTCTTTAACACCGGGGAGCTGTTTTTT; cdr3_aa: CASSPTTTQDRVFFNTGELFF
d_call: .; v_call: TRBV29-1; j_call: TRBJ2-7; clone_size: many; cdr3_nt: TGCAGCGTTGAAGTACAGGGGAGGATGGAGCAGTACTTC; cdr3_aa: CSVEVQGRMEQYF
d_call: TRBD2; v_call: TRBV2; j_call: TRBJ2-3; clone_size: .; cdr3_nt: TGTGCCAGCAGTGTACAGCGGGGGGGCCTTTTGTCAGATACGCAGTATTTT; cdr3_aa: CASSVQRGGLLSDTQYF
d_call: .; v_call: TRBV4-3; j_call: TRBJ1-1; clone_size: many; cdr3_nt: TGCGCCAGCAGCCAAGACAGCATGAACACTGAAGCTTTCTTT; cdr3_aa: CASSQDSMNTEAFF
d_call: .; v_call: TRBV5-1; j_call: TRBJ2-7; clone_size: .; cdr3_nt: TGCGCCAGCAGCTTGGTAGGTACTGGGGGAGCGGCCTACGAGCAGTACTTC; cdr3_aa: CASSLVGTGGAAYEQYF
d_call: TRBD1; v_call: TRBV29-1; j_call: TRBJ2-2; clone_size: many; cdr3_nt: TGCAGCGCCCATGGACAGGGGTACACCGGGGAGCTGTTTTTT; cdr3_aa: CSAHGQGYTGELFF
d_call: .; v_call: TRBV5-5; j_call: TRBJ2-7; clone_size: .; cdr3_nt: TGTGCCAGCAGACCCCGGACCCTAGGGGCCTCCTACGAGCAGTACTTC; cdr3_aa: CASRPRTLGASYEQYF
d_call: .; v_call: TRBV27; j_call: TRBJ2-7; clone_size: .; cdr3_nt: TGTGCCAGCCTACCCTGGGCAGGGTCGGGCGAGCAGTACTTC; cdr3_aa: CASLPWAGSGEQYF
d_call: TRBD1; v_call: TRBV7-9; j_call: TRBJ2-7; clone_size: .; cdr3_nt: TGTGCCAGCAGAGGGGGCGTCGAGCAGTACTTC; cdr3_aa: CASRGGVEQYF
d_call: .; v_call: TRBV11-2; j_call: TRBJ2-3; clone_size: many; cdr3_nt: TGTGCCAGCAGCTTACTTAAAGGGGCAGATACGCAGTATTTT; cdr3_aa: CASSLLKGADTQYF
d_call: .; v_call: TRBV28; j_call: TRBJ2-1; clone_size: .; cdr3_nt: TGTGCCAGCAGTTCCAGGGGACTGTACTCCTACAATGAGCAGTTCTTC; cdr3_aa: CASSSRGLYSYNEQFF
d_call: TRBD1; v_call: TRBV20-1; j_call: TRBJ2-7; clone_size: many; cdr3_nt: TGCAGTGCCGGTGACCGGGACAGGGTGGAATACGAGCAGTACTTC; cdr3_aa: CSAGDRDRVEYEQYF
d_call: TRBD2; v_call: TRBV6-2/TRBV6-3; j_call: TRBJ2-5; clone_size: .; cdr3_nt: TGTGCCATCTCGGAGGGACTAGACATCCAAGAGACCCAGTACTTC; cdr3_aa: CAISEGLDIQETQYF
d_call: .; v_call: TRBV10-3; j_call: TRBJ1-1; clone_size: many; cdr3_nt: TGTGCCATCAATCCGACCGGAGGAGCTTTCTTT; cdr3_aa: CAINPTGGAFF
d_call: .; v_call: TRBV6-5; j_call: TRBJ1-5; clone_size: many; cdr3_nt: TGTGCCAGCAGTTACACATGGGAGTCAGCCCAGCATTTT; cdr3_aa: CASSYTWESAQHF
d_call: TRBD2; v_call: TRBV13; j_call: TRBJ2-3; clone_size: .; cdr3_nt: TGTGCCAGCAGCTTAGGACTAGCGGAAATCCCCGCTCCGCAGTATTTT; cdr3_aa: CASSLGLAEIPAPQYF
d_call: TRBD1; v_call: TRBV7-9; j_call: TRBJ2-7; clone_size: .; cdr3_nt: TGTGCCGGCAGCTTAGCGGCGGGACAGGGGGCAACCGAGCAGTACTTC; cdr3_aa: CAGSLAAGQGATEQYF
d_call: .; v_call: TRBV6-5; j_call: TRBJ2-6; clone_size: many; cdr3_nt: TGTGCCAGCAGTTACTCCCCAGGGGACTTGTCCGGGGCCAACGTCCTGACTTTC; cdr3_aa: CASSYSPGDLSGANVLTF
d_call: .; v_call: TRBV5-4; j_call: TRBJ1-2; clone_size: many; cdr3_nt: TGTGCCAGCAGCTTGGGGGAGTATGGAAGGGCCTATGGCTACACCTTC; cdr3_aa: CASSLGEYGRAYGYTF
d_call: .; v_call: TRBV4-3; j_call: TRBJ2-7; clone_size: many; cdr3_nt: TGCGCCAGCAGCCCGGGAGCAGGTCTGTACGAGCAGTACTTC; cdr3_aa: CASSPGAGLYEQYF
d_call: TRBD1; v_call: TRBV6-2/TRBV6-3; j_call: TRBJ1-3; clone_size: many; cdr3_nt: TGTGCCAGCAGTCCTACGGTGACGGGACAGGGGCCATCTGGAAACACCATATATTTT; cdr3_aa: CASSPTVTGQGPSGNTIYF
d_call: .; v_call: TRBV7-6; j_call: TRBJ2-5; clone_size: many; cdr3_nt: TGTGCCAGCAGCTTAGTGTTACGGGTACAAGAGACCCAGTACTTC; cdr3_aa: CASSLVLRVQETQYF
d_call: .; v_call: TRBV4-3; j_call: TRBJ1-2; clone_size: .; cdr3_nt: TGCGCCAGCAGCGAATCGCCAGGACCTAACTATGGCTACCCCTTC; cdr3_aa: CASSESPGPNYGYPF
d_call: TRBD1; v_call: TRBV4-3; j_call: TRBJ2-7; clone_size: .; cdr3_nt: TGCGCCAGCAGCCAAGGCAGGACAGGGGTATTACGGGAGCAGTACTTC; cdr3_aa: CASSQGRTGVLREQYF
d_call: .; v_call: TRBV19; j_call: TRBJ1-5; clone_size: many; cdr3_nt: TGTGCCAGTTCGGACATTAGCAATCAGCCCCAGCATTTT; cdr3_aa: CASSDISNQPQHF
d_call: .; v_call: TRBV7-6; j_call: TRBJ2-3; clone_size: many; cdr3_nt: TGTGCCAGCAGCTTAAGCCCAGACGAGGCAGATACGCAGTATTTT; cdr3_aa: CASSLSPDEADTQYF
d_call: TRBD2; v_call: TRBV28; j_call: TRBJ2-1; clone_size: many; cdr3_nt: TGTGCCAGCAGTTCTCTAGCGGGAGCCTACAATGAGCAGTTCTTC; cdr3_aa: CASSSLAGAYNEQFF
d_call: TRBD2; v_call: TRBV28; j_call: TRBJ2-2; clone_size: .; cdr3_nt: TGTGACAGCATCTCCTATAGGGCTAGCGGGAGGGCCGGACCCGGGGAGCTGTTTTTT; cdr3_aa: CDSISYRASGRAGPGELFF
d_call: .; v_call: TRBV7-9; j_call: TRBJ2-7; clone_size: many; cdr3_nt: TGTGCCAGCAGTTCAGTGGCGGGGATAACCTACGAGCAGTACTTC; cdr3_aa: CASSSVAGITYEQYF
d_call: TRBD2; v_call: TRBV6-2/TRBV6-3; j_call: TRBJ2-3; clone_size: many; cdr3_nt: TGTGCCAGCAGTTACGACCCTAGCGGGAGGACAGATACGCAGTATTTT; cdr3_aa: CASSYDPSGRTDTQYF
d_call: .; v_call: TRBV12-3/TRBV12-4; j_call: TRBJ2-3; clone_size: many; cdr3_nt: TGTGCCAGCAGTCTCCTCAGGGTTCATACGCAGTATTTT; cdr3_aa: CASSLLRVHTQYF
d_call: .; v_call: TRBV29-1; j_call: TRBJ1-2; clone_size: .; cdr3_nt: TGCAGCGTTGAAGATGGCTCTTTTAACTATGGCTACACCTTC; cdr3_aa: CSVEDGSFNYGYTF
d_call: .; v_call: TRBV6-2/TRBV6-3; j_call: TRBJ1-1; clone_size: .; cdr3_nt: TGTGCCAGCAGCGTTTGGGAGCACACTGAAGCTTTCTTT; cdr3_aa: CASSVWEHTEAFF
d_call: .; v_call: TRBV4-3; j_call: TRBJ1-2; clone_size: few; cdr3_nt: TGCGCCAGCAGCCAAGATCCCGCAGGGGCGGGCTATGGCTACACCTTC; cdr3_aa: CASSQDPAGAGYGYTF
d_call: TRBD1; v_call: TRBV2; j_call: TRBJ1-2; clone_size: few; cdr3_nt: TGTGCCAGCAGCGACAGGGTTGTGGACTATGGCTACACCTTC; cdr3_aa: CASSDRVVDYGYTF